This T cell receptor (beta chain) is drawn from a study of T cell changes during pregnancy in multiple sclerosis. Clones were read by immunoSEQ multiplex PCR, and TCRdb kept only the in-frame ones, dropping some. The repertoire consists of tens of thousands of clones, with about 94% occurring once and the leading ten covering more than 0.8%. Sequenced here: peripheral blood, sampled in the third trimester of pregnancy. The sequence came from a female donor with multiple sclerosis, enrolled in a pregnancy study.

The CDR3 region has the DNA TGTGCCAGCAGTCAGGCCAACGGGGGGGGCACAGGGGGCTACACCTTC. As protein: CASSQANGGGTGGYTF. V usage is TRBV9 and J usage is TRBJ1-2; D perhaps matches TRBD1 (6 bases). Germline V gene data show CDR1 as SGDLS and CDR2 as YYNGEE. The CDR3 consists of 16 residues. V was cut by 5 bases and J by 8 bases, with 25 bases left in between.